Below are 12 T cell receptor beta chains sequenced from a single sample in a study of blood T cell repertoires in COVID-19. Some clones are missing from TCRdb's copy, which holds only in-frame ones; the method was immunoSEQ multiplex PCR. Here the sample spans a few hundred thousand clones, roughly four fifths being singletons. The specimen sequenced was PBMCs or T cells enriched from blood (not recorded which). The source of these receptors is a woman in her fifties or sixties who had recovered from COVID-19.

The chain combines TRBV9 with TRBJ2-2; the D is unclear. Trimming left V 3 bases short and J 0 bases short, with 18 bases between. Germline V gives CDR1 SGDLS, CDR2 YYNGEE. The length of the CDR3 is 18 residues. The CDR3 spells CASSARQDIPTNTGELFF. The CDR3 DNA follows: TGTGCCAGCAGCGCCCGGCAGGATATTCCGACGAACACCGGGGAGCTGTTTTTT.

The V gene is TRBV19, the J gene TRBJ2-1, with 9 nucleotides matching TRBD2. CDR1 and CDR2 from the germline V gene are LNHDA and SQIVND (reference sequence). Trimming at V came to 7 bases and at J to 5 bases, leaving 6 bases not matched to a gene. CDR3 length equals 14 residues. The CDR3 protein is CASNSGRPDNEQFF. DNA of the CDR3: TGTGCCAGTAATAGCGGGAGACCTGACAATGAGCAGTTCTTC.

This chain uses TRBV11-1 with TRBJ1-3; weak D call: TRBD1 (5 bases). From germline, CDR1 is SGHAT and CDR2 FQDESV (reference sequence). Between the trimmed V and J ends, which lost 6 bases and 4 bases, there was a span of 13 bases. The CDR3 loop spans 14 amino acids. For the CDR3, the DNA is TGTGCCAGCAGTGCTAGGGGCCACGGAAACACCATATATTTT. Amino acids: CASSARGHGNTIYF. Full variable domain (missing parts from reference TRBV11-1 and TRBJ1-3): EAEVAQSPRYKITEKSQAVAFWCDPISGHATLYWYRQILGQGPELLVQFQDESVVDDSQLPKDRFSAERLKGVDSTLKIQPAELGDSAMYLCASSARGHGNTIYFGEGSWLTVV.

This clone was counted a few times. The gene calls are TRBV9 and TRBJ1-1; 10 bases map to TRBD1. Germline V gives CDR1 SGDLS, CDR2 YYNGEE. V was pared by 1 base and J by 1 base, with 4 bases of the junction left unmatched. CDR3 length: 16 residues. The CDR3 protein is CASSVSRDRGNTEAFF. CDR3 sequence (DNA): TGTGCCAGCAGCGTATCGCGGGACAGGGGGAACACTGAAGCTTTCTTT.

This clone was seen a few times. The rearrangement uses TRBV10-3 and TRBJ2-1, with 10 bases lining up with TRBD2. The CDR3 sequence is 15 residues long. J lost 8 bases, V lost 5 bases, and 9 bases had no gene match. CDR1 is ENHRY, CDR2 SYGVKD, per germline. CDR3 bases: TGTGCCATCAGTTCTAGCGGGAGTGGGATTGATGAGCAGTTCTTC. Its translation is CAISSSGSGIDEQFF.

V and J are TRBV6-5 and TRBJ2-1; 7 bases align to TRBD1. CDR3 size: 15 residues. CDR1 and CDR2 from the germline V gene are MNHEY and SVGAGI. The V segment lost 2 bases and the J segment 7 bases; nucleotides outside the gene matches: 8. This CDR3 is CASSYETGFGNEQFF. CDR3 nucleotides: TGTGCCAGCAGTTACGAGACAGGGTTTGGTAATGAGCAGTTCTTC.

The chain carries TRBV6-2 or TRBV6-3 and TRBJ2-7; TRBD2 aligns across 7 bases. Germline trimming cut 2 bases from V and 3 bases from J; bases unmatched to any gene: 4. Germline V CDR1 and CDR2: MNHEY, SVGEGT. The CDR3 length is 14 residues. CDR3: CASSYKAGSYEQYF. The CDR3 nucleotides are TGTGCCAGCAGTTACAAAGCGGGAAGCTACGAGCAGTACTTC.

The chain combines TRBV27 with TRBJ2-1; TRBD1 matches 7 bases. This CDR3 is 14 amino acids long. Germline trimming cut 6 bases from V and 9 bases from J; bases unmatched to any gene: 11. Germline-derived CDR1 and CDR2 are MNHEY and SMNVEV (reference sequence). The CDR3 loop reads CASSLSTGSIEQFF. The CDR3, as DNA: TGTGCCAGCAGCCTATCGACAGGGAGCATTGAGCAGTTCTTC.

This chain joins TRBV24-1 and TRBJ2-3; 14 bases agree with TRBD2. This CDR3 has 17 amino acids. Germline CDR1 reads KGHDR; CDR2 reads SFDVKD. Unmatched junction bases numbered 7, after V lost 4 bases and J lost 5 bases. The CDR3 DNA reads TGTGCCACCAGTGACGGGGGACTAGCGGGAGTTCTAGATACGCAGTATTTT. Protein product: CATSDGGLAGVLDTQYF.

This chain uses TRBV11-2 with TRBJ2-7; 12 bases are shared with TRBD2. The ends lost 4 bases at V and 7 bases at J; junction bases unmatched: 5. Germline loops: CDR1 SGHAT, CDR2 FQNNGV. The CDR3 is 14 residues long. The CDR3 reads CASSSSGGAWEQYF. The CDR3 region has the DNA TGTGCCAGCAGCTCTAGCGGGGGGGCTTGGGAGCAGTACTTC.

Regarding this clone: Within the sample, other DNA sequences also encode this same CDR3. J is TRBJ1-1 and V is TRBV3-1 (or the pseudogene TRBV3-2); the match to TRBD1 covers 8 bases. Losses at the gene ends were 5 bases for V and 1 base for J; bases not matched to a gene: 3. Germline CDR1 LGHDT, CDR2 YNNKEL (reference sequence). The CDR3 extends over 14 amino acids. CDR3 amino acids: CASSEGTGNTEAFF. As DNA, the CDR3 is TGTGCCAGCAGCGAAGGGACAGGGAACACTGAAGCTTTCTTT.

The V gene is TRBV7-9, the J gene TRBJ1-2, with D uncertain. The CDR3 runs 12 residues. CDR1 and CDR2 from the germline V gene are SEHNR and FQNEAQ (reference sequence). Trimming cost V 7 bases and J 3 bases, with 9 bases left between them. CDR3 bases: TGTGCCAGCACCCCCGGGGACTATGGCTACACCTTC. This translates into CASTPGDYGYTF.